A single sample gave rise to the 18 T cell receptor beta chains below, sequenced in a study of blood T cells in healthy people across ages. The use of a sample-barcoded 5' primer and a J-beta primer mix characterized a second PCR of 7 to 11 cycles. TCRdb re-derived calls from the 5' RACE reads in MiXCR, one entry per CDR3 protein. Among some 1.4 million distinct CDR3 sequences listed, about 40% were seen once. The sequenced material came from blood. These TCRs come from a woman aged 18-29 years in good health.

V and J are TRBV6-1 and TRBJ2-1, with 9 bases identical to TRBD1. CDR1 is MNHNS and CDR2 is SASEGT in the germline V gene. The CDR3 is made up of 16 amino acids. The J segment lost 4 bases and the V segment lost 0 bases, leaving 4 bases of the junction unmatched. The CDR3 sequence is CASSEAGTGIYNEQFF. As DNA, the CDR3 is TGTGCCAGCAGTGAAGCCGGGACAGGGATATACAATGAGCAGTTCTTC.

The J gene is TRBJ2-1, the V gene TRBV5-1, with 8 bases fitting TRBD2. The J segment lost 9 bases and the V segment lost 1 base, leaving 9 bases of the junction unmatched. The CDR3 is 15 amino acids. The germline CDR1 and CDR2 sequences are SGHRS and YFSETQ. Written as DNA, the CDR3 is TGCGCCAGCAGCTTGAGGGCGGGGGGCGGAGGTGAGCAGTTCTTC. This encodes CASSLRAGGGGEQFF.

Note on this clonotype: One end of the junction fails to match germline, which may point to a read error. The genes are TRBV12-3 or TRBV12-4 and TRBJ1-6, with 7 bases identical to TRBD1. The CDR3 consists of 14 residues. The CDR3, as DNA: TGTGCCAGCAGAAATGACAGGGATAATTCACCCCTCCATTTT. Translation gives CASRNDRDNSPLHF.

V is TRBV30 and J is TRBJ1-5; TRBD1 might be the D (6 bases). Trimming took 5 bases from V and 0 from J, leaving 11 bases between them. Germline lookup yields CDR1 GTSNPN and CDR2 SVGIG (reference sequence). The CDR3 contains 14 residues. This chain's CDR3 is CAWAGTNSNQPQHF. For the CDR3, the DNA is TGTGCCTGGGCCGGGACAAATAGCAATCAGCCCCAGCATTTT.

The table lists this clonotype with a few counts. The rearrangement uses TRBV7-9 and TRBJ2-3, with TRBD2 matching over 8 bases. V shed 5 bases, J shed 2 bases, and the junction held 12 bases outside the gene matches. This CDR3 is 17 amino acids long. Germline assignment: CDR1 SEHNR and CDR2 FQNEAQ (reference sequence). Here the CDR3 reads CASSPRLAGPPTDTQYF. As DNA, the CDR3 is TGTGCCAGCAGCCCACGATTAGCGGGGCCCCCCACAGATACGCAGTATTTT.

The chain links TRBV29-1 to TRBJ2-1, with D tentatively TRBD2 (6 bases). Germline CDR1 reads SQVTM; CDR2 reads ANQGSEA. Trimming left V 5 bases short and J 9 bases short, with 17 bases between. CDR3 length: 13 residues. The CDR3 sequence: CSVLAPEGLEQFF. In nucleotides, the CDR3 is TGCAGCGTTTTAGCTCCGGAGGGCCTTGAGCAGTTCTTC.

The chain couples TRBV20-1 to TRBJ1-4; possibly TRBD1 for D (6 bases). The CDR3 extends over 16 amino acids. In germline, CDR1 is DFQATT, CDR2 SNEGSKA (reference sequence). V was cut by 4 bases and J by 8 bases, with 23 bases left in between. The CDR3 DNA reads TGCAGTGCTAAACGAACCAGGGGAGCTGTCGGAGAAAAACTGTTTTTT. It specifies CSAKRTRGAVGEKLFF.

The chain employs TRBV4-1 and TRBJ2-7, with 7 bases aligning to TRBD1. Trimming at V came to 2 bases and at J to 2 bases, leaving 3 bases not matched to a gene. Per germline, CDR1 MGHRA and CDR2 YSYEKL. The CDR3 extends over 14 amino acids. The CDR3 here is CASSQPGQTYEQYF. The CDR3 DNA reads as TGCGCCAGCAGCCAACCGGGACAGACCTACGAGCAGTACTTC.

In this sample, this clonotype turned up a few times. The CDR3 DNA follows: TGTGCCAGCAGTTACTCCCCGGTCAGGGGACGGTCCTCCGGTACGCAGTATTTT. This sequence encodes CASSYSPVRGRSSGTQYF. V gene TRBV6-5 combines with J gene TRBJ2-3; D perhaps matches TRBD1 (6 bases). CDR1 is MNHEY, CDR2 SVGAGI, per germline. Trimming pared 0 bases from V and 8 bases from J, leaving 24 bases between. The CDR3 is 18 amino acids.

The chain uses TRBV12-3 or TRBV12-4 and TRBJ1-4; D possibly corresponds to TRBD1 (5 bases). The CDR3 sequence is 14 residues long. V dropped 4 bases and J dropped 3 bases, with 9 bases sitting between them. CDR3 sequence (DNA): TGTGCCAGCAGTTGGGACGGACCTAATGAAAAACTGTTTTTT. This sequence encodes CASSWDGPNEKLFF.

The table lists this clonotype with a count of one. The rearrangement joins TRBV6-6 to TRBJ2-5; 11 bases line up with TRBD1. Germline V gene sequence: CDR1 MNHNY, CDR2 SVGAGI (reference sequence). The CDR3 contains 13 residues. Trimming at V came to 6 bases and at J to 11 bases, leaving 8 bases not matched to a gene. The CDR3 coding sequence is TGTGCCAGCAGCTACCTAGGGGACAGGGGGCAGTACTTC. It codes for CASSYLGDRGQYF.

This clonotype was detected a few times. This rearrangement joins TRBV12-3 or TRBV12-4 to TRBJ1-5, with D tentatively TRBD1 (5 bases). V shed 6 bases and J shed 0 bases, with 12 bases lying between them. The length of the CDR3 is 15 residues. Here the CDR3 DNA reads TGTGCCAGCAGGCAAGACAGTCATAGCAATCAGCCCCAGCATTTT. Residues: CASRQDSHSNQPQHF.

DNA of the CDR3: TGTGCCAGCAGACGGACAACCGACTCTGGGGCCAACGTCCTGACTTTC. The encoded protein is CASRRTTDSGANVLTF. The chain has TRBV6-5 and TRBJ2-6, with D maybe TRBD1 (5 bases). This CDR3 comprises 16 residues. CDR1 MNHEY and CDR2 SVGAGI come from the germline V gene. Trimming took off 6 bases at V and 0 bases at J, with 12 bases between the two ends.

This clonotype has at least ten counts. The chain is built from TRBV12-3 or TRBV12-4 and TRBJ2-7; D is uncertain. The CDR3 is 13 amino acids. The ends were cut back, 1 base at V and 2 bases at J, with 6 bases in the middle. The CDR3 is CASSLGRTYEQYF. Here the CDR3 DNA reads TGTGCCAGCAGTTTAGGGCGGACCTACGAGCAGTACTTC.

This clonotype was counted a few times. In DNA, the CDR3 is TGTGCCAGCAGTCCCTCGGGACCACAAGGGCAGTTCTTC. This codes for CASSPSGPQGQFF. The gene calls are TRBV12-3 or TRBV12-4 and TRBJ2-1; either TRBD1 or TRBD2 may fit D (5 bases each). The V end lost 5 bases, the J end lost 12 bases, and 17 bases lay between the germline ends. The CDR3 sequence is 13 residues long.

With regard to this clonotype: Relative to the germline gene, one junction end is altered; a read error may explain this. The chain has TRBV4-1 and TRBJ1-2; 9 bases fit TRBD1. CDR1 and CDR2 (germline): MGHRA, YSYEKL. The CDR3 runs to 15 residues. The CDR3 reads CTSSSRDRVTYGYTF. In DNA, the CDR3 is TGCACCAGCAGCTCCCGGGACAGGGTCACCTATGGCTACACCTTC.

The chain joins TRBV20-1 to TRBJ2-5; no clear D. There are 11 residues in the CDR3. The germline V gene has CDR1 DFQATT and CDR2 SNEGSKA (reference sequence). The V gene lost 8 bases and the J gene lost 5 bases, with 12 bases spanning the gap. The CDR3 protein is CSSTSGETQYF. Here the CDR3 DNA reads TGCAGTTCAACGTCTGGGGAGACCCAGTACTTC.

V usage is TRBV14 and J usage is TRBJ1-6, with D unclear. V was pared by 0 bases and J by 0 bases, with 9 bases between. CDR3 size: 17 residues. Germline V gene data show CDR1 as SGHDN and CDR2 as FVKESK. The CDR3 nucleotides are TGTGCCAGCAGCCAAGACCTGAGTAGCTCCTATAATTCACCCCTCCACTTT. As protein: CASSQDLSSSYNSPLHF.